One T cell receptor (beta chain) is described in this entry. These data belong to a study of blood T cell repertoires in COVID-19. Study context: Italy, Spain and the United States were the sources of the convalescent and acute COVID-19 samples. PBMCs, B-cell-depleted T cells, or T cells provided the cDNA or gDNA that made up the material.

This CDR3 contains 19 residues. Trimming took 5 bases from V and 3 from J; bases not matched to a gene: 16. Germline V gene sequence: CDR1 LNHDA, CDR2 SQIVND (reference sequence). All enrollees were roughly 18 to 95 years old and from 20 to 25 US areas. The repertoire was sequenced with immunoSEQ multiplex PCR; TCRdb's copy has only in-frame clones and lacks some. The sample holds approximately 250,000 clones; more than 70% are singletons and the top ten take 2% to 2.5%. Sequencing was carried out using PBMCs or T cells enriched from blood (not recorded which). This receptor was obtained from a woman in her thirties or forties with acute COVID-19. V usage is TRBV19 and J usage is TRBJ2-3, with TRBD1 identical over 11 bases. Written as DNA, the CDR3 is TGTGCCAGTAGTCTTGGTAGCTCTGGACAGGGGGCGCGAACAGATACGCAGTATTTT. It codes for CASSLGSSGQGARTDTQYF.